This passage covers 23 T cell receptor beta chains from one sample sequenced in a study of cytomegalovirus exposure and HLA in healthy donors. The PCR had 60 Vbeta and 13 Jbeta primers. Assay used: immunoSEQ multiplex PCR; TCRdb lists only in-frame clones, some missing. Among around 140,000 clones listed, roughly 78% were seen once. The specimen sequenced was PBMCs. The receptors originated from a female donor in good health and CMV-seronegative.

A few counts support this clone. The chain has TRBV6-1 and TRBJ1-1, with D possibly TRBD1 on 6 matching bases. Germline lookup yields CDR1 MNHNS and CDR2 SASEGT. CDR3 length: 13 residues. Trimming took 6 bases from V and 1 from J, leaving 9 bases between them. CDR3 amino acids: CASSVDRNTEAFF. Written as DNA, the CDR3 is TGTGCCAGCAGCGTGGACAGGAACACTGAAGCTTTCTTT.

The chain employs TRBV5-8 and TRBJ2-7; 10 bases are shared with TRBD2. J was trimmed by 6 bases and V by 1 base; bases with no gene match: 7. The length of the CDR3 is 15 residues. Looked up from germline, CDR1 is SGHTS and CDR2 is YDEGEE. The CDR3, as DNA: TGTGCCAGCAGCTTGAGGCTAGCGGGAGCTGGCGAGCAGTACTTC. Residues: CASSLRLAGAGEQYF.

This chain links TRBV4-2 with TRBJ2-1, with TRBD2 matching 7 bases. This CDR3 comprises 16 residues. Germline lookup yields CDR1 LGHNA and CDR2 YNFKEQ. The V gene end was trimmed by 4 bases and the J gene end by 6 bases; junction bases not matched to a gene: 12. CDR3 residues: CASSPAWGGSGNEQFF. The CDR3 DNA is TGTGCCAGCAGCCCCGCCTGGGGCGGGAGTGGCAATGAGCAGTTCTTC.

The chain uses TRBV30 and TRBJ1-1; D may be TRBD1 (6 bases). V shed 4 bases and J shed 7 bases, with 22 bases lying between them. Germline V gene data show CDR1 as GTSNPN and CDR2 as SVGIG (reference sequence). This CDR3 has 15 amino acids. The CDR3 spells CAWIKSRGTVNEAFF. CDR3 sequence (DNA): TGTGCCTGGATAAAGTCCAGGGGAACGGTTAATGAAGCTTTCTTT. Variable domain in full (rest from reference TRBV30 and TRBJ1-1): SQTIHQWPATLVQPVGSPLSLECTVEGTSNPNLYWYRQAAGRGLQLLFYSVGIGQISSEVPQNLSASRPQDRQFILSSKKLLLSDSGFYLCAWIKSRGTVNEAFFGQGTRLTVV.

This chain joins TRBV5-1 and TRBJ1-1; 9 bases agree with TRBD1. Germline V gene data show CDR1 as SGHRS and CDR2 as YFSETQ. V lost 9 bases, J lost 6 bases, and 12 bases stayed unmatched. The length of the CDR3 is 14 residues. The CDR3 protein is CANRNRGRLAEAFF. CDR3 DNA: TGCGCCAATAGAAACAGGGGGCGTTTGGCTGAAGCTTTCTTT. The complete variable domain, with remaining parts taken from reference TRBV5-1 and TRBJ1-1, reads KAGVTQTPRYLIKTRGQQVTLSCSPISGHRSVSWYQQTPGQGLQFLFEYFSETQRNKGNFPGRFSGRQFSNSRSEMNVSTLELGDSALYLCANRNRGRLAEAFFGQGTRLTVV.

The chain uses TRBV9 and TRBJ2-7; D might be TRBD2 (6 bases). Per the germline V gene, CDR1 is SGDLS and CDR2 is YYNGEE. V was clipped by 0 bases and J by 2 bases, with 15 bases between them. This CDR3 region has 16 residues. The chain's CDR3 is CASSVGDRRDPYEQYF. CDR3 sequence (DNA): TGTGCCAGCAGCGTAGGGGACCGGAGGGACCCCTACGAGCAGTACTTC.

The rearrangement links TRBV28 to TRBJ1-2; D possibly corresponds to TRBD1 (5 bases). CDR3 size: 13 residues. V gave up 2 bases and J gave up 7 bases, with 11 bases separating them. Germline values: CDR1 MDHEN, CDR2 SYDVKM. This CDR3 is CASSLAWGGGYTF. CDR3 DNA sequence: TGTGCCAGCAGTTTAGCGTGGGGGGGTGGCTACACCTTC.

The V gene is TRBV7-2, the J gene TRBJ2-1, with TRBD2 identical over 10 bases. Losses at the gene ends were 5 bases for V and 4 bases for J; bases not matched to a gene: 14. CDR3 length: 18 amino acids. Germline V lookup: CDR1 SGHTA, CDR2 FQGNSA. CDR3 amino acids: CASSLPDRPLAGYNEQFF. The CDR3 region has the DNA TGTGCCAGCAGCCTACCGGACAGGCCACTAGCGGGGTACAATGAGCAGTTCTTC. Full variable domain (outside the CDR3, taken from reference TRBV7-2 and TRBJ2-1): GAGVSQSPSNKVTEKGKDVELRCDPISGHTALYWYRQSLGQGLEFLIYFQGNSAPDKSGLPSDRFSAERTGGSVSTLTIQRTQQEDSAVYLCASSLPDRPLAGYNEQFFGPGTRLTVL.

CDR3 loop: CASSLSHGTYNEQFF. The CDR3 nucleotides are TGTGCCAGCAGTCTTAGCCACGGCACCTACAATGAGCAGTTCTTC. The V gene is TRBV6-1, the J gene TRBJ2-1, with D unclear. Germline CDR1 reads MNHNS; CDR2 reads SASEGT. The CDR3 contains 15 residues. Trimming cost V 5 bases and J 2 bases, with 13 bases left between them.

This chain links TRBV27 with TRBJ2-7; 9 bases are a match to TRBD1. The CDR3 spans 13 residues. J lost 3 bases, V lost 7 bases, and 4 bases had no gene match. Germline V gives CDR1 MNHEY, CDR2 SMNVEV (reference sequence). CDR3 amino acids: CASTPTGGYEQYF. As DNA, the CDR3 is TGTGCCAGCACCCCGACAGGGGGCTACGAGCAGTACTTC.

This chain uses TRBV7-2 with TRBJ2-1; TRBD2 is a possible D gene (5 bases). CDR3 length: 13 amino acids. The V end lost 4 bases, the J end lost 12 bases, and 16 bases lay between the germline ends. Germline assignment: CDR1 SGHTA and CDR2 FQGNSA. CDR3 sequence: CASSSRGFKRQFF. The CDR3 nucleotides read TGTGCCAGCAGCTCACGGGGTTTTAAGCGGCAGTTCTTC.

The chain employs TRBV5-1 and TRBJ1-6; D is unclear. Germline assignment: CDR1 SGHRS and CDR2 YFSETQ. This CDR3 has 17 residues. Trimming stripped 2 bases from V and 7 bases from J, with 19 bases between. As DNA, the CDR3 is TGCGCCAGCAGCTTCGTCGGAGGAGGGAGGCAGAATTCACCCCTCCACTTT. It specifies CASSFVGGGRQNSPLHF.

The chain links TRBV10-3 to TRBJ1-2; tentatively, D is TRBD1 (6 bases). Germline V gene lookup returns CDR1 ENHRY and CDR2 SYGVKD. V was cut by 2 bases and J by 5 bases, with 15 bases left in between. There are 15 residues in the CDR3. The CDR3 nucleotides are TGTGCCATCAGTGAGCCTGGACAGAAGATATATGGCTACACCTTC. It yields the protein CAISEPGQKIYGYTF.

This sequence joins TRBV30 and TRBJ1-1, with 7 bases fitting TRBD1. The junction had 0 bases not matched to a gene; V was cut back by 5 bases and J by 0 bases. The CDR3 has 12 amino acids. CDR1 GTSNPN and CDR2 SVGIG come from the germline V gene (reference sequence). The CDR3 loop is CAWGTVNTEAFF. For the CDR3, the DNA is TGTGCCTGGGGGACAGTGAACACTGAAGCTTTCTTT.

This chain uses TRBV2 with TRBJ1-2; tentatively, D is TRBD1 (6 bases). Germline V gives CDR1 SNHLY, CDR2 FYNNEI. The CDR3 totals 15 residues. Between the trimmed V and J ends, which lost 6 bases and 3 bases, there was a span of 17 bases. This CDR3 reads CASSGVRGLDYGYTF. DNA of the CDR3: TGTGCCAGCAGCGGAGTGCGGGGGCTCGACTATGGCTACACCTTC.

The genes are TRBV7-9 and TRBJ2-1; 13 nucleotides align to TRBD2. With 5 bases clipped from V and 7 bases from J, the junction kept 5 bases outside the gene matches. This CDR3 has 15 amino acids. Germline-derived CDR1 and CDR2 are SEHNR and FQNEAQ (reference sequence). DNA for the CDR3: TGTGCCAGCAGCGTTACGGGACTAGCGGGGAATGAGCAGTTCTTC. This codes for CASSVTGLAGNEQFF. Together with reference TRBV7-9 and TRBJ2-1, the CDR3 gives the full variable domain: DTGVSQNPRHKITKRGQNVTFRCDPISEHNRLYWYRQTLGQGPEFLTYFQNEAQLEKSRLLSDRFSAERPKGSFSTLEIQRTEQGDSAMYLCASSVTGLAGNEQFFGPGTRLTVL.

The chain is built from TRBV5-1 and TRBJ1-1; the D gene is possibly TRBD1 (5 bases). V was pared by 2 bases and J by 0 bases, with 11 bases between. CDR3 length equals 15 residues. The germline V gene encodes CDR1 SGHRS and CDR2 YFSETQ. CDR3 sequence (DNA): TGCGCCAGCAGCTTCGCTAGGGGTGTGAACACTGAAGCTTTCTTT. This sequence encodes CASSFARGVNTEAFF. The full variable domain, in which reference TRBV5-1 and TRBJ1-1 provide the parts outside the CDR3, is KAGVTQTPRYLIKTRGQQVTLSCSPISGHRSVSWYQQTPGQGLQFLFEYFSETQRNKGNFPGRFSGRQFSNSRSEMNVSTLELGDSALYLCASSFARGVNTEAFFGQGTRLTVV.

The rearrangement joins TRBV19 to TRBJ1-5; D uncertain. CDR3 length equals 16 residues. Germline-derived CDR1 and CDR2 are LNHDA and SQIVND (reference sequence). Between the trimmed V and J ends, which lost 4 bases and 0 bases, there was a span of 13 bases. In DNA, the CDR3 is TGTGCCAGTAGTACAATTTCGAGAAATAGCAATCAGCCCCAGCATTTT. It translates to CASSTISRNSNQPQHF.

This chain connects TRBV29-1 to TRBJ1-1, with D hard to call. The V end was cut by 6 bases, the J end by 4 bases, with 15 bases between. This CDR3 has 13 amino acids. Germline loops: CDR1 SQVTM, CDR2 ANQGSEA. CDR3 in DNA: TGCAGCGTGACGATCGCAGCGGGCACTGAAGCTTTCTTT. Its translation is CSVTIAAGTEAFF.

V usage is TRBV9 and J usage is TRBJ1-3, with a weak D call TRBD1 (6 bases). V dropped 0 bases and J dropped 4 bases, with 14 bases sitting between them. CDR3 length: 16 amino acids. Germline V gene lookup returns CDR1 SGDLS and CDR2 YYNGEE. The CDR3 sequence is CASSVGDTSGGNTIYF. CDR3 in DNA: TGTGCCAGCAGCGTAGGGGACACCTCAGGAGGAAACACCATATATTTT.

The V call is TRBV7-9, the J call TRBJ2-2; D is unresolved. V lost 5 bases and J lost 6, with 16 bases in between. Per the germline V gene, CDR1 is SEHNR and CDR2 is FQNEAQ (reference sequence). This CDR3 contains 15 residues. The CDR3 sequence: CASSPRQGLAGELFF. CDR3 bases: TGTGCCAGCAGCCCCCGACAAGGTTTGGCCGGGGAGCTGTTTTTT.

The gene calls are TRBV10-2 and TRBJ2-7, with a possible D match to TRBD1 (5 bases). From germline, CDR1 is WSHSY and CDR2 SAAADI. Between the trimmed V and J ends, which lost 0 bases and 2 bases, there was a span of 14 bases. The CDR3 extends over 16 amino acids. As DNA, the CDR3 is TGCGCCAGCAGTGAGTCGGCCGACAGAACAACCTACGAGCAGTACTTC. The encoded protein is CASSESADRTTYEQYF.

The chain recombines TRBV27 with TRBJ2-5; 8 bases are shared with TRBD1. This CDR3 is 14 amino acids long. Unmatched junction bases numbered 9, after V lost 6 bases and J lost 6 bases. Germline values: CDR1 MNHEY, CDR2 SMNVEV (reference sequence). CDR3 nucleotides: TGTGCCAGCAGAGTACAGGGGGTCGGGAAGACCCAGTACTTC. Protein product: CASRVQGVGKTQYF.